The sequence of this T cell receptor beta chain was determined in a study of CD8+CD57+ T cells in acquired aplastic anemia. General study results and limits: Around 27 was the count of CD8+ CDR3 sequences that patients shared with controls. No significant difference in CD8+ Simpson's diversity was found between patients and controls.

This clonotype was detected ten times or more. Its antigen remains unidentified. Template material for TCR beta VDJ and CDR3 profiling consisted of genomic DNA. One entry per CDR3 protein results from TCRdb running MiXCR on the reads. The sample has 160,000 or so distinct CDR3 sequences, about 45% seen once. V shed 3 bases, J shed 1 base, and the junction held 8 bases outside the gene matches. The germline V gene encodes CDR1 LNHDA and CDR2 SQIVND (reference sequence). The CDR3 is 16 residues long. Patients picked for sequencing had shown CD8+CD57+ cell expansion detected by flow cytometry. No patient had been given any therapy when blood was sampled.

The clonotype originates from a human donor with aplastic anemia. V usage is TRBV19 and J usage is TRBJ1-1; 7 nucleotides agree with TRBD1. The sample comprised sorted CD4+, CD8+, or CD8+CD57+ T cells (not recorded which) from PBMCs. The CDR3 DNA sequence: TGTGCCAGTAGTATGGGAAAGGGGGCAGGGAACACTGAAGCTTTCTTT. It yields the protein CASSMGKGAGNTEAFF.